The 29 T cell receptor beta chains reported below all come from one sample, sequenced in a study of immune evolution from preneoplasia to lung adenocarcinoma. Assay: immunoSEQ multiplex PCR; the TCRdb copy retains only in-frame clones and omits some. This sample carries around 14,000 clones, roughly 86% of them seen once, and the ten largest clones take 2.5% to 3%. The sequenced sample was FFPE minimally invasive lung adenocarcinoma tissue. These receptors came from a person aged 55-80 years with lung adenocarcinoma.

This clone was observed a handful of times. The rearrangement links TRBV27 to TRBJ2-3, with a tentative D call TRBD2 (6 bases). Germline V CDR1 and CDR2: MNHEY, SMNVEV (reference sequence). The V end was cut by 5 bases, the J end by 1 base, with 10 bases between. The CDR3 has 14 residues. CDR3 coding DNA: TGTGCCAGCAGTATTATAGCGGGCACAGATACGCAGTATTTT. Amino acids: CASSIIAGTDTQYF.

The chain carries TRBV28 and TRBJ2-6, with unresolved D. Germline CDR1 is MDHEN and CDR2 is SYDVKM. The length of the CDR3 is 15 residues. V lost 8 bases and J lost 0, with 11 bases in between. Here the CDR3 reads CASVNGDSGANVLTF. The CDR3, as DNA: TGTGCCAGCGTGAATGGGGACTCTGGGGCCAACGTCCTGACTTTC.

Only a few counts were recorded for this clone. The gene calls are TRBV6-1 and TRBJ2-7, with TRBD2 identical over 11 bases. The CDR3 totals 15 residues. Per germline, CDR1 MNHNS and CDR2 SASEGT. V shed 11 bases, J shed 7 bases, and the junction held 16 bases outside the gene matches. CDR3 protein: CAAEALAGGVWEQYF. The CDR3 nucleotides read TGTGCCGCCGAGGCTCTAGCGGGAGGAGTATGGGAGCAGTACTTC.

This sequence joins TRBV15 and TRBJ1-1; the D is unclear. This CDR3 is 14 amino acids long. V shed 4 bases and J shed 1 base, with 10 bases lying between them. Germline CDR1 is LNHNV and CDR2 is YYDKDF (reference sequence). CDR3 coding DNA: TGTGCCACCAGCACGGCAGTACCGAACACTGAAGCTTTCTTT. Its protein is CATSTAVPNTEAFF.

This rearrangement joins TRBV7-2 to TRBJ2-3; no firm D call. Trimming took 2 bases from V and 5 from J, leaving 8 bases between them. The CDR3 has 13 residues. Looked up from germline, CDR1 is SGHTA and CDR2 is FQGNSA. The CDR3 loop is CASSLQAGDTQYF. CDR3 in DNA: TGTGCCAGCAGCTTACAGGCAGGAGATACGCAGTATTTT.

This chain connects TRBV7-9 to TRBJ2-7; possible D gene TRBD1, 6 bases. Germline CDR1 reads SEHNR; CDR2 reads FQNEAQ (reference sequence). This CDR3 spans 13 amino acids. V shed 2 bases and J shed 6 bases, with 11 bases lying between them. CDR3 loop: CASSLSRGSEQYF. In DNA form, the CDR3 reads TGTGCCAGCAGCTTATCGAGGGGGTCCGAGCAGTACTTC.

This rearrangement joins TRBV6-4 to TRBJ2-2; the match to TRBD2 covers 8 bases. V trimming: 4 bases; J trimming: 4 bases; junction bases outside the gene matches: 2. The germline gives CDR1 MRHNA, CDR2 SNTAGT. The CDR3 is 14 residues long. The CDR3 spells CASSASGSTGELFF. The CDR3 DNA reads TGTGCCAGCAGTGCCAGCGGGAGCACCGGGGAGCTGTTTTTT.

The DNA of the CDR3 is TGCAGCGTTGAACAGGGGCAGTTCTTC. It specifies CSVEQGQFF. The genes are TRBV29-1 and TRBJ2-1, with D maybe TRBD1 (5 bases). The CDR3 runs 9 residues. The germline V gene encodes CDR1 SQVTM and CDR2 ANQGSEA. The V end was cut by 2 bases, the J end by 12 bases, with 5 bases between.

The V and J genes are TRBV6-4 and TRBJ2-2; 11 positions match TRBD2. V dropped 7 bases and J dropped 5; count of bases not matched to a gene: 6. Germline V gene data show CDR1 as MRHNA and CDR2 as SNTAGT. The CDR3 totals 15 residues. CDR3 nucleotides: TGTGCCAGCACCCCGACTAGCGGGGCTACCGGGGAGCTGTTTTTT. Translation gives CASTPTSGATGELFF.

This chain uses TRBV5-6 with TRBJ2-7; 8 nucleotides align to TRBD1. Germline V CDR1 and CDR2: SGHDT, YYEEEE. V shed 1 base and J 2 bases; nucleotides not matched to a gene: 5. CDR3 length equals 15 residues. CDR3: CASSLRTGTAYEQYF. Here the CDR3 DNA reads TGTGCCAGCAGCTTGAGGACAGGGACAGCCTACGAGCAGTACTTC.

The chain recombines TRBV6-1 with TRBJ2-7, with a possible D match to TRBD2 (5 bases). V dropped 4 bases and J dropped 1 base, with 11 bases sitting between them. The germline V gene has CDR1 MNHNS and CDR2 SASEGT. The CDR3 sequence is 14 residues long. CDR3 sequence reads: CASSGRYGSYEQYF. The CDR3 nucleotides read TGTGCCAGCAGTGGGAGGTACGGATCCTACGAGCAGTACTTC.

The V and J genes are TRBV25-1 and TRBJ1-4; TRBD1 matches 7 bases. V was clipped by 2 bases and J by 10 bases; unmatched bases: 10. The CDR3 is made up of 15 amino acids. Per germline, CDR1 MGHDK and CDR2 SYGVNS. The CDR3 region is CASSETGALGGKLFF. The CDR3, as DNA: TGTGCCAGCAGTGAAACAGGGGCCCTAGGGGGAAAACTGTTTTTT. Complete variable domain (other parts from reference TRBV25-1 and TRBJ1-4): EADIYQTPRYLVIGTGKKITLECSQTMGHDKMYWYQQDPGMELHLIHYSYGVNSTEKGDLSSESTVSRIRTEHFPLTLESARPSHTSQYLCASSETGALGGKLFFGSGTQLSVL.

This clone was seen only once. The chain uses TRBV7-2 and TRBJ2-1, with D unresolved. The V and J ends lost 1 base and 2 bases respectively, with 9 bases between them. This CDR3 contains 15 residues. Germline V lookup: CDR1 SGHTA, CDR2 FQGNSA. CDR3 bases: TGTGCCAGCAGCTTAGAGTTCCAGGCCTACAATGAGCAGTTCTTC. It yields the protein CASSLEFQAYNEQFF. Variable domain in full (rest from reference TRBV7-2 and TRBJ2-1): GAGVSQSPSNKVTEKGKDVELRCDPISGHTALYWYRQSLGQGLEFLIYFQGNSAPDKSGLPSDRFSAERTGGSVSTLTIQRTQQEDSAVYLCASSLEFQAYNEQFFGPGTRLTVL.

This chain uses TRBV7-8 with TRBJ2-7; 9 nucleotides align to TRBD2. The CDR3 is 15 amino acids. Germline V CDR1 and CDR2: SGHVS, FQNEAQ. V shed 1 base, J shed 7 bases, and the junction held 8 bases outside the gene matches. CDR3 residues: CASSLVVAGAGEQYF. The CDR3 DNA sequence: TGTGCCAGCAGCTTAGTGGTAGCGGGAGCTGGGGAGCAGTACTTC.

This chain uses TRBV19 with TRBJ2-7; D is possibly TRBD2 (6 bases). Germline-derived CDR1 and CDR2 are LNHDA and SQIVND (reference sequence). The CDR3 extends over 14 amino acids. Trimming took 6 bases from V and 1 from J, leaving 13 bases between them. CDR3 residues: CASRAGGGSYEQYF. The DNA for the CDR3 is TGTGCCAGTAGGGCCGGGGGAGGATCCTACGAGCAGTACTTC.

The V gene is TRBV2, the J gene TRBJ1-1; D perhaps matches TRBD1 (6 bases). Trimming took 6 bases from V and 5 from J, leaving 22 bases between them. This CDR3 comprises 16 residues. Germline CDR1 and CDR2: SNHLY and FYNNEI. The CDR3 sequence is CASRSQQGWGGTEAFF. Written as DNA, the CDR3 is TGTGCCAGCAGGAGTCAACAGGGATGGGGGGGTACTGAAGCTTTCTTT.

This chain joins TRBV19 and TRBJ2-1, with 10 bases matching TRBD2. Per the germline V gene, CDR1 is LNHDA and CDR2 is SQIVND (reference sequence). V gave up 8 bases and J gave up 8 bases; unmatched junction bases: 15. The CDR3 sequence is 16 residues long. The CDR3 spells CASRRASGGSGYEQFF. The CDR3 bases are TGTGCCAGTCGCAGGGCTAGCGGGGGTAGTGGCTATGAGCAGTTCTTC.

This chain connects TRBV18 to TRBJ1-5; D call uncertain. From germline, CDR1 is KGHSH and CDR2 LQKENI. The CDR3 is 15 residues long. Deletions cut 2 bases from V and 1 base from J, with 9 bases between. DNA of the CDR3: TGTGCCAGCTCACCAATTCCTGGGAGCAATCAGCCCCAGCATTTT. Its protein is CASSPIPGSNQPQHF.

The sample holds a few counts of this clone. This rearrangement joins TRBV19 to TRBJ1-5; 9 nucleotides align to TRBD1. CDR1 and CDR2 from the germline V gene are LNHDA and SQIVND (reference sequence). V gave up 8 bases and J gave up 6 bases; unmatched junction bases: 20. The length of the CDR3 is 18 residues. The CDR3 is CASRASGTGIRSGQPQHF. CDR3 DNA: TGTGCCAGTCGCGCCTCCGGGACAGGGATTAGGTCTGGTCAGCCCCAGCATTTT.

The rearrangement uses TRBV7-9 and TRBJ1-2, with D perhaps matching TRBD1 (5 bases). V lost 3 bases and J lost 8, with 13 bases in between. This CDR3 is 13 amino acids long. CDR1 and CDR2 from the germline V gene are SEHNR and FQNEAQ (reference sequence). The chain's CDR3 is CASSLSGAGGYTF. CDR3 bases: TGTGCCAGCAGCTTGAGCGGGGCTGGAGGCTACACCTTC.

The rearrangement joins TRBV6-6 to TRBJ2-7; no clear D. The CDR3 contains 12 residues. The V gene's germline CDR1 is MNHNY and CDR2 SVGAGI (reference sequence). Trimming took 5 bases from V and 0 from J, leaving 5 bases between them. The CDR3 loop is CASSTASYEQYF. In DNA form, the CDR3 reads TGTGCCAGCAGTACAGCCTCCTACGAGCAGTACTTC.

The chain links TRBV7-6 to TRBJ1-4, with D tentatively TRBD1 (6 bases). Trimming removed 5 bases at V and 4 bases at J, with 11 bases between. The CDR3 spans 14 residues. Germline V gene lookup returns CDR1 SGHVS and CDR2 FNYEAQ. In nucleotides, the CDR3 is TGTGCCAGCAGCCCGGACAGCCTTAATGAAAAACTGTTTTTT. Residues: CASSPDSLNEKLFF. Drawing the rest from reference TRBV7-6 and TRBJ1-4, the complete variable domain is GAGVSQSPRYKVTKRGQDVALRCDPISGHVSLYWYRQALGQGPEFLTYFNYEAQQDKSGLPNDRFSAERPEGSISTLTIQRTEQRDSAMYRCASSPDSLNEKLFFGSGTQLSVL.

The chain links TRBV14 to TRBJ1-2; D unresolved. In germline, CDR1 is SGHDN, CDR2 FVKESK. The CDR3 contains 15 residues. Trimming removed 1 base from V and 2 bases from J, with 11 bases in between. CDR3: CASSQGTHTNYGYTF. The CDR3 DNA reads TGTGCCAGCAGCCAAGGAACTCATACCAACTATGGCTACACCTTC.

The V gene is TRBV14, the J gene TRBJ1-1; D remains unclear. Trimming removed 4 bases at V and 1 base at J, with 4 bases between. Looked up from germline, CDR1 is SGHDN and CDR2 is FVKESK. The CDR3 spans 12 residues. The DNA for the CDR3 is TGTGCCAGCAGCCCCTGGAACACTGAAGCTTTCTTT. It translates to CASSPWNTEAFF.

V usage is TRBV5-6 and J usage is TRBJ2-3, with 7 nucleotides matching TRBD2. The J segment lost 3 bases and the V segment lost 1 base, leaving 8 bases of the junction unmatched. Germline V gene data show CDR1 as SGHDT and CDR2 as YYEEEE. The CDR3 contains 16 residues. The CDR3 loop is CASSLFSGGHTDTQYF. CDR3 nucleotide sequence: TGTGCCAGCAGCTTGTTCTCGGGGGGTCATACAGATACGCAGTATTTT.

This clone was seen only once. The CDR3 DNA follows: TGTGCCAGCAGCCAAGATCACTACAATGAGCAGTTCTTC. It specifies CASSQDHYNEQFF. This chain uses TRBV4-2 with TRBJ2-1; D remains unclear. Germline V gene lookup returns CDR1 LGHNA and CDR2 YNFKEQ. The CDR3 runs 13 residues. Trimming took off 0 bases at V and 3 bases at J, with 3 bases between the two ends.

This chain links TRBV4-3 with TRBJ2-1; TRBD2 matches 7 bases. The CDR3 consists of 17 residues. After removal of 0 bases from V and 2 bases from J, the junction contained 7 bases not matched to a gene. The V gene's germline CDR1 is LGHNA and CDR2 YSLEER. Here the CDR3 DNA reads TGCGCCAGCAGCCAAGATTGGGGGGGTCCACCCTACAATGAGCAGTTCTTC. Encoded protein: CASSQDWGGPPYNEQFF.

This clone has a single count. V is TRBV7-6 and J is TRBJ1-1; D not resolved. The CDR3 loop spans 13 amino acids. Looked up from germline, CDR1 is SGHVS and CDR2 is FNYEAQ. Trimming cost V 3 bases and J 5 bases, with 10 bases left between them. CDR3 amino acids: CASSLSEVTEAFF. The CDR3 DNA follows: TGTGCCAGCAGCTTGAGCGAAGTGACTGAAGCTTTCTTT. The full variable domain, completed using reference TRBV7-6 and TRBJ1-1, is GAGVSQSPRYKVTKRGQDVALRCDPISGHVSLYWYRQALGQGPEFLTYFNYEAQQDKSGLPNDRFSAERPEGSISTLTIQRTEQRDSAMYRCASSLSEVTEAFFGQGTRLTVV.

V and J are TRBV2 and TRBJ2-2; the D call may be TRBD1 or TRBD2 (5 bases each). CDR1 is SNHLY and CDR2 is FYNNEI in the germline V gene. This CDR3 comprises 13 residues. Trimming pared 6 bases from V and 6 bases from J, leaving 11 bases between. The chain's CDR3 is CASSLGTAGELFF. The CDR3, as DNA: TGTGCCAGCAGCCTCGGGACGGCCGGGGAGCTGTTTTTT.